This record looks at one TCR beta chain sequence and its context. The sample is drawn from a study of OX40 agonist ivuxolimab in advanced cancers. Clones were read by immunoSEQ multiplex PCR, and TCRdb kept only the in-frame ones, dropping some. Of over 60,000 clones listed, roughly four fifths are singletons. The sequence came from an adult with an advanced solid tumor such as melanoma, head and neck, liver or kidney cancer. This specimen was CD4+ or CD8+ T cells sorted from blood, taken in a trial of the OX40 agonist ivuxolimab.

CDR3 sequence reads: CASRSYRGQFYEQYF. CDR3 DNA: TGTGCCAGCAGGAGTTACAGAGGACAGTTCTACGAGCAGTACTTC. The V call is TRBV28, the J call TRBJ2-7, with D tentatively TRBD1 (6 bases). The CDR3 runs to 15 residues. Germline loops: CDR1 MDHEN, CDR2 SYDVKM. The V end was cut by 6 bases, the J end by 3 bases, with 18 bases between.